This T cell receptor beta chain was captured by sequencing in a study of blood T cell repertoires in COVID-19. Turning to the study itself: There were acute and convalescent COVID-19 samples, and they came from the United States, Italy and Spain. T cells, B-cell-depleted T cells, or PBMCs supplied cDNA or gDNA.

As originally analysed: Amplification of reference gene primers provided the estimated nucleated cell counts. Sequencing used immunoSEQ multiplex PCR; TCRdb keeps in-frame clones, though not all of them. V and J calls and clone size are those listed in that table; D and trimming were worked out from the DNA. The top ten clones hold approximately 24% of a sample with approximately 94,000 clones, under 85% of them seen once. The trim removed 3 bases at V and 8 bases at J, leaving 5 bases unmatched. The CDR3 has 13 residues. Source material: peripheral blood. This sequence was found in a human donor in a cohort sampled during active COVID-19. The rearrangement uses TRBV12-3 or TRBV12-4 and TRBJ1-2, with 8 nucleotides matching TRBD1. The CDR3 DNA reads as TGTGCCAGCAGTTTGGACAGGGTAATCGGCTACACCTTC. Translated: CASSLDRVIGYTF.